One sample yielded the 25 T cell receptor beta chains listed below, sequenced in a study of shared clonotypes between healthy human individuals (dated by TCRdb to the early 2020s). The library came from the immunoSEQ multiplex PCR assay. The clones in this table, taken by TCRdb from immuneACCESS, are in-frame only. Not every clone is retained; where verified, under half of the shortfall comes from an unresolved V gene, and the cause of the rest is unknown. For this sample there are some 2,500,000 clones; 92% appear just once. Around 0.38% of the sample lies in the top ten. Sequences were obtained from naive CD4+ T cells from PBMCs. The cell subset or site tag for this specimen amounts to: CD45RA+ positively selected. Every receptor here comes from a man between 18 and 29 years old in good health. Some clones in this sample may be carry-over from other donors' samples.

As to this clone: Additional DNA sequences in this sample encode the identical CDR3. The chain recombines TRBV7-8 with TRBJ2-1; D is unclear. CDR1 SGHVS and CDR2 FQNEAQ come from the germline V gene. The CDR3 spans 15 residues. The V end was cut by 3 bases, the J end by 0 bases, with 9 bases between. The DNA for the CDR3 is TGTGCCAGCAGCTTGTTGGGAAGCTCCTACAATGAGCAGTTCTTC. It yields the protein CASSLLGSSYNEQFF.

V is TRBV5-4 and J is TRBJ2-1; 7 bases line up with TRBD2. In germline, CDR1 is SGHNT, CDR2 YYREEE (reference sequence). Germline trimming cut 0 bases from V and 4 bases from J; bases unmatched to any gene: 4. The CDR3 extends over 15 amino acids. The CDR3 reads CASSLVGRLYNEQFF. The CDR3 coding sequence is TGTGCCAGCAGCTTGGTCGGGAGGTTATACAATGAGCAGTTCTTC.

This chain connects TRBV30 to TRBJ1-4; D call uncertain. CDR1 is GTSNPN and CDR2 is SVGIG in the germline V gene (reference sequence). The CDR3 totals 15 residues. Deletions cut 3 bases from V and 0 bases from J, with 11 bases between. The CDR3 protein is CAWSPGSATNEKLFF. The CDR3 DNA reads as TGTGCCTGGAGCCCCGGCAGTGCAACTAATGAAAAACTGTTTTTT.

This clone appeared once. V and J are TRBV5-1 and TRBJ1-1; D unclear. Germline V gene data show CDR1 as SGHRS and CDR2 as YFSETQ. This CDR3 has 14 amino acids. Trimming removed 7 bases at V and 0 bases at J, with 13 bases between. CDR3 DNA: TGCGCCAGCGGATCCGGGGAAATGAACACTGAAGCTTTCTTT. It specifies CASGSGEMNTEAFF.

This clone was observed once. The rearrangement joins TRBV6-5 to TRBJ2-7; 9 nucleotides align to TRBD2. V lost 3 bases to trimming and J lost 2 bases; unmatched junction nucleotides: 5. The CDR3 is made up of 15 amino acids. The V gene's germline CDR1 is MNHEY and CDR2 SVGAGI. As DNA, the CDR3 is TGTGCCAGCAGTTATAGCGGGAGCTCCACCTACGAGCAGTACTTC. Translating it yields CASSYSGSSTYEQYF.

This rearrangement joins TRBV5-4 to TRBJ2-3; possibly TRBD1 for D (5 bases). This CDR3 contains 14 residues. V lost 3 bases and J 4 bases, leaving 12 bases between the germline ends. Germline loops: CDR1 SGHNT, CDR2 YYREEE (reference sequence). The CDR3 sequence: CASSSGWGADTQYF. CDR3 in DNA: TGTGCCAGCAGCTCAGGTTGGGGCGCAGATACGCAGTATTTT.

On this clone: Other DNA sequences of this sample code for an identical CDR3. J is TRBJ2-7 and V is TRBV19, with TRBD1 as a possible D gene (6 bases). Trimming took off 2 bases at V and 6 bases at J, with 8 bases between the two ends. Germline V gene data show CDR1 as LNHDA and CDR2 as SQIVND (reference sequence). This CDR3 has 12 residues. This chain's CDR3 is CASSIRGGEQYF. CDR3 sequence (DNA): TGTGCCAGTAGTATACGAGGGGGCGAGCAGTACTTC.

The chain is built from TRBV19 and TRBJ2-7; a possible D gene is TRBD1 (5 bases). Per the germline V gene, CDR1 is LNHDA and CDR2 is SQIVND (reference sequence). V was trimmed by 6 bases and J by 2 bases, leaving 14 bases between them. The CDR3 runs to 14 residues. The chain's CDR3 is CASSTDSRTYEQYF. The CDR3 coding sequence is TGTGCCAGTAGCACCGACAGCCGGACCTACGAGCAGTACTTC.

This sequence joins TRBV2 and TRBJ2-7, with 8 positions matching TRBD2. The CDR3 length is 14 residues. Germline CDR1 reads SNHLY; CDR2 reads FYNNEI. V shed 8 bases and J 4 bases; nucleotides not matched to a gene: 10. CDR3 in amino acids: CASSRRGLEYEQYF. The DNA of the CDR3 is TGTGCCAGCTCTCGAAGGGGACTAGAGTACGAGCAGTACTTC.

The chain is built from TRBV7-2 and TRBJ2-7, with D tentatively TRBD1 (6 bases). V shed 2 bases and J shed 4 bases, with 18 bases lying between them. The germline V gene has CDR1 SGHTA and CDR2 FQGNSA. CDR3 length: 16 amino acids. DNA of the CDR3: TGTGCCAGCAGCTTACTGGGGACACAGCAACCGTACGAGCAGTACTTC. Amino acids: CASSLLGTQQPYEQYF.

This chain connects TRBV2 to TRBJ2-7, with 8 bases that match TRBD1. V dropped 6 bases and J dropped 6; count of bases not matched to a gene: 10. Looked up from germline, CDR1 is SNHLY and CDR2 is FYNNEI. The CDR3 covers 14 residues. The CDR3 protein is CASRPGQAWGEQYF. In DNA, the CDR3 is TGTGCCAGCAGGCCGGGACAGGCATGGGGCGAGCAGTACTTC.

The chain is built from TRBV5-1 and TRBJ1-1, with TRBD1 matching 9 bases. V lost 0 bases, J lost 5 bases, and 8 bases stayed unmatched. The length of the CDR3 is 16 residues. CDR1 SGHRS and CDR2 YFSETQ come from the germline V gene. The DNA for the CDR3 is TGCGCCAGCAGCTTGGGAACGGGACAGGGAGGGACTGAAGCTTTCTTT. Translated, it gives CASSLGTGQGGTEAFF.

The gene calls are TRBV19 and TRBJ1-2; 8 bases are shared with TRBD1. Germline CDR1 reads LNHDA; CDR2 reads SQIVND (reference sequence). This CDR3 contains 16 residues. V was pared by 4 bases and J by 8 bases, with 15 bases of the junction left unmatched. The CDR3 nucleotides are TGTGCCAGTAGTAGCTCTCGGACAGGGTCATTGGGCGGCTACACCTTC. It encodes CASSSSRTGSLGGYTF.

In DNA, the CDR3 is TGCGCCAGCAGCCAAGATAGTCCGGACAGGTCTGGAAACACCATATATTTT. Its translation is CASSQDSPDRSGNTIYF. The chain joins TRBV4-1 to TRBJ1-3; 7 nucleotides line up with TRBD1. Germline V gene data show CDR1 as MGHRA and CDR2 as YSYEKL. The J segment lost 1 base and the V segment lost 0 bases, leaving 6 bases of the junction unmatched. This CDR3 spans 17 amino acids.

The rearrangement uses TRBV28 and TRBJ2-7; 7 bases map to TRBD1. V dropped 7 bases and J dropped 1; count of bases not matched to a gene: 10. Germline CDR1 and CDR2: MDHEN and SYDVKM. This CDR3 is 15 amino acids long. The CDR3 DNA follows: TGTGCCAGCAACCCCCCAGGGGGTAGGTCCTACGAGCAGTACTTC. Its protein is CASNPPGGRSYEQYF. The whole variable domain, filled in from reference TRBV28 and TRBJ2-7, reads DVKVTQSSRYLVKRTGEKVFLECVQDMDHENMFWYRQDPGLGLRLIYFSYDVKMKEKGDIPEGYSVSREKKERFSLILESASTNQTSMYLCASNPPGGRSYEQYFGPGTRLTVT.

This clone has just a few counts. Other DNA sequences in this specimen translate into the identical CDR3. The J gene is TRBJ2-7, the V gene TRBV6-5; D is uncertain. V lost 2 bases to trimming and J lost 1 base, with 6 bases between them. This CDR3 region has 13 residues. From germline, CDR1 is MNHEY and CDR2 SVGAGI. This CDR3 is CASSYRRSYEQYF. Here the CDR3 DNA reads TGTGCCAGCAGTTACAGGCGTTCCTACGAGCAGTACTTC.

DNA for the CDR3: TGCGCCAGCAGTGAAACCATCGGCAGGGCCGGGGAGCAGTACTTC. Its translation is CASSETIGRAGEQYF. The chain is built from TRBV10-1 and TRBJ2-7; weak D call: TRBD1 (5 bases). Per the germline V gene, CDR1 is WNHNN and CDR2 is SYGVQD (reference sequence). Trimming took 3 bases from V and 7 from J, leaving 19 bases between them. CDR3 length: 15 residues.

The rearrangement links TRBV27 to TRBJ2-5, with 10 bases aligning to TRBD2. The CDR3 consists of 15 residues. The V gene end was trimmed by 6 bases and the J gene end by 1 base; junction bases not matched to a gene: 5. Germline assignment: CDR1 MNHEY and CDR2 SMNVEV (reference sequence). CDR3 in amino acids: CASRVAGGPQETQYF. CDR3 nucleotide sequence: TGTGCCAGCAGGGTAGCGGGAGGCCCCCAAGAGACCCAGTACTTC.

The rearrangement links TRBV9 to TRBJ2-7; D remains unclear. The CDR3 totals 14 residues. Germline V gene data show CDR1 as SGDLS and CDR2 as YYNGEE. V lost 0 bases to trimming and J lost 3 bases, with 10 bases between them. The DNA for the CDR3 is TGTGCCAGCAGCGTAGGTTTGGAAAACTACGAGCAGTACTTC. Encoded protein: CASSVGLENYEQYF.

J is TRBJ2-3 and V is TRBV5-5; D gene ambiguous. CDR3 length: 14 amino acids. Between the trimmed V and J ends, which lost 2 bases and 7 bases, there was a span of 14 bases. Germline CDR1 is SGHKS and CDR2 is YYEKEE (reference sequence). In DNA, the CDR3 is TGTGCCAGCAGCTTCTGGGGTCGTGGGAATACGCAGTATTTT. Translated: CASSFWGRGNTQYF. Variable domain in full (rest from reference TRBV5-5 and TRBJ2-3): DAGVTQSPTHLIKTRGQQVTLRCSPISGHKSVSWYQQVLGQGPQFIFQYYEKEERGRGNFPDRFSARQFPNYSSELNVNALLLGDSALYLCASSFWGRGNTQYFGPGTRLTVL.

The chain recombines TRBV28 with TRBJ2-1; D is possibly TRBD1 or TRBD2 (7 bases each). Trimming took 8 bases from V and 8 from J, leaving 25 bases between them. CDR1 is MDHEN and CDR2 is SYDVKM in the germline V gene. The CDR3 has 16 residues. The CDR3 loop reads CASLTQGGGPRDEQFF. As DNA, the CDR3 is TGTGCCAGCCTTACTCAGGGGGGAGGGCCTCGGGATGAGCAGTTCTTC.

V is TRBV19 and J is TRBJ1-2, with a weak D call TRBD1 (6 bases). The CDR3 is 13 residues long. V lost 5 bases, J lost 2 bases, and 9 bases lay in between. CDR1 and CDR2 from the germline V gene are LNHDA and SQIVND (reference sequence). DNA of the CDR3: TGTGCCAGTAGTTTTACAGGGAACTATGGCTACACCTTC. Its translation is CASSFTGNYGYTF.

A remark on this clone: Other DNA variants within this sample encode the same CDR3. The CDR3 region has the DNA TGTGCCAGCAGTTTAGGCCGGCAGGAGACCCAGTACTTC. This gives the protein CASSLGRQETQYF. The chain combines TRBV28 with TRBJ2-5; D unclear. CDR1 is MDHEN and CDR2 is SYDVKM in the germline V gene. V was shortened by 2 bases and J by 5 bases, with 9 bases between the two germline ends. The CDR3 is 13 amino acids.

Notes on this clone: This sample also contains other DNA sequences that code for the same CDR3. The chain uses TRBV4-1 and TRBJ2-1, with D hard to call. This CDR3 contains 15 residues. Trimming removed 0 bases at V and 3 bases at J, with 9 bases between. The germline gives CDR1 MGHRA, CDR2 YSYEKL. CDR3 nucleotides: TGCGCCAGCAGCCAAGAGGTGAGTAGCTACAATGAGCAGTTCTTC. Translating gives CASSQEVSSYNEQFF.

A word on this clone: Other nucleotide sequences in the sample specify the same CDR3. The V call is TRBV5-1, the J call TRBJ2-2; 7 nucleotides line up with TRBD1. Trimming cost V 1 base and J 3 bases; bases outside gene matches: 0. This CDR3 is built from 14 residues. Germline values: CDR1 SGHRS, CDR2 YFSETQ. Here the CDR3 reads CASSLQGDTGELFF. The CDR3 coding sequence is TGCGCCAGCAGCTTGCAGGGGGACACCGGGGAGCTGTTTTTT.